These 2 T cell receptor beta chains originate from one sample sequenced in a study of early T cells in non-severe SARS-CoV-2 infection. TCRdb re-called the 5' RACE reads with MiXCR, one entry per CDR3 protein. The sample holds about 80,000 distinct CDR3 sequences, 9.5% to 15% seen once. The specimen was whole blood. These receptors were taken from an adult who was a healthcare worker with PCR-confirmed SARS-CoV-2 infection or an uninfected control (not recorded which).

A few counts support this clonotype. J is TRBJ1-1 and V is TRBV7-9, with a tentative D call TRBD1 (5 bases). V lost 0 bases to trimming and J lost 2 bases, with 7 bases between them. The CDR3 is made up of 14 amino acids. Germline V gene sequence: CDR1 SEHNR, CDR2 FQNEAQ (reference sequence). The CDR3 sequence is CASSLAQGNTEAFF. In DNA, the CDR3 is TGTGCCAGCAGCTTAGCGCAGGGTAACACTGAAGCTTTCTTT.

The chain employs TRBV29-1 and TRBJ1-1; D remains ambiguous. V was pared by 2 bases and J by 1 base, with 5 bases between. Germline-derived CDR1 and CDR2 are SQVTM and ANQGSEA. The length of the CDR3 is 12 residues. The CDR3 is CSVEWENTEAFF. The CDR3 DNA is TGCAGCGTTGAATGGGAGAACACTGAAGCTTTCTTT.